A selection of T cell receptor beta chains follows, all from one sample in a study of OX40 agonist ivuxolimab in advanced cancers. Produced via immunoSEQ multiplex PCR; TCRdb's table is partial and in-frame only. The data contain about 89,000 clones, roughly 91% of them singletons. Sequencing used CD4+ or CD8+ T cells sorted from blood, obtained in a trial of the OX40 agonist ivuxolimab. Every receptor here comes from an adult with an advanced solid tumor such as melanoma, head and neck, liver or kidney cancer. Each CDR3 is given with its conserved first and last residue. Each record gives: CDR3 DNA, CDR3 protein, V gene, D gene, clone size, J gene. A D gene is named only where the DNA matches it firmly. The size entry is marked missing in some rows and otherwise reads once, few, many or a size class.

CDR3nt: TGCAGCGTCCTAGAGACAGGGACTAATGAAAAACTGTTTTTT; CDR3aa: CSVLETGTNEKLFF; v_gene: TRBV29-1; d_gene: TRBD1; abundance: -; j_gene: TRBJ1-4
CDR3nt: TGTGCCTGGAGTAGAAAGAGGACAGGGAGCACTACTAACTATGGCTACACCTTC; CDR3aa: CAWSRKRTGSTTNYGYTF; v_gene: TRBV30; d_gene: TRBD1; abundance: few; j_gene: TRBJ1-2
CDR3nt: TGTGCCAGCAGCCCAGGGGGGGCTGGCTACACCTTC; CDR3aa: CASSPGGAGYTF; v_gene: TRBV7-2; d_gene: TRBD1; abundance: -; j_gene: TRBJ1-2
CDR3nt: TGTGCCAGCTCACCACGACTAGCGGGGGGACAAGAGACCCAGTACTTC; CDR3aa: CASSPRLAGGQETQYF; v_gene: TRBV18; d_gene: TRBD2; abundance: -; j_gene: TRBJ2-5
CDR3nt: TGTGCCACCAGCAGAGGGGTGGGAGTCTACAATGAGCAGTTCTTC; CDR3aa: CATSRGVGVYNEQFF; v_gene: TRBV15; d_gene: -; abundance: -; j_gene: TRBJ2-1
CDR3nt: TGTGCCAGCTCACTCCAAGGGCAGGGGGATTATAATGAAAAACTGTTTTTT; CDR3aa: CASSLQGQGDYNEKLFF; v_gene: TRBV18; d_gene: TRBD1; abundance: -; j_gene: TRBJ1-4
CDR3nt: TGCGCCAGCAGCCAAGGGCAATGGGACACCCTGAACACTGAAGCTTTCTTT; CDR3aa: CASSQGQWDTLNTEAFF; v_gene: TRBV4-1; d_gene: -; abundance: -; j_gene: TRBJ1-1
CDR3nt: TGTGCCAGCAGTGAATTAGGAGCGGGGGGTGGCCAAGAGACCCAGTACTTC; CDR3aa: CASSELGAGGGQETQYF; v_gene: TRBV6-1; d_gene: TRBD2; abundance: -; j_gene: TRBJ2-5
CDR3nt: TGTGCCAGCGCCAACAGAGGACAAGAGACCCAGTACTTC; CDR3aa: CASANRGQETQYF; v_gene: TRBV6-1; d_gene: -; abundance: -; j_gene: TRBJ2-5
CDR3nt: TGTGCCAGCAGTGGTACCACAGGGGGCGGTGGCTACACCTTC; CDR3aa: CASSGTTGGGGYTF; v_gene: TRBV25-1; d_gene: TRBD1; abundance: -; j_gene: TRBJ1-2
CDR3nt: TGTGCCAGCGGCCGGCGTCCCAGAAATGAAAAACTGTTTTTT; CDR3aa: CASGRRPRNEKLFF; v_gene: TRBV6-5; d_gene: -; abundance: -; j_gene: TRBJ1-4
CDR3nt: TGCAGCGTCGCTCGGGGTTCGAACACCGGGGAGCTGTTTTTT; CDR3aa: CSVARGSNTGELFF; v_gene: TRBV29-1; d_gene: -; abundance: -; j_gene: TRBJ2-2
CDR3nt: TGCGCCAGCAGCTTGGCCCCAGGGGTGGCCGGAAACACCATATATTTT; CDR3aa: CASSLAPGVAGNTIYF; v_gene: TRBV5-1; d_gene: -; abundance: -; j_gene: TRBJ1-3
CDR3nt: TGTGCCAGCTCACTCCGGGACAGGGGGCCGGTCACCGGGGAGCTGTTTTTT; CDR3aa: CASSLRDRGPVTGELFF; v_gene: TRBV18; d_gene: TRBD1; abundance: -; j_gene: TRBJ2-2
CDR3nt: TGCGCCAGCAGCTCTCAGGGAATCGAGGGCCAAGAGACCCAGTACTTC; CDR3aa: CASSSQGIEGQETQYF; v_gene: TRBV5-1; d_gene: -; abundance: once; j_gene: TRBJ2-5
CDR3nt: TGTGCCAGCAGTTCCCGTACGGGCACTGAAGCTTTCTTT; CDR3aa: CASSSRTGTEAFF; v_gene: TRBV28; d_gene: -; abundance: -; j_gene: TRBJ1-1
CDR3nt: TGCGCCAGCAGCTTGTCGGGACAGGGTCGTCAACTGTTTTTT; CDR3aa: CASSLSGQGRQLFF; v_gene: TRBV5-1; d_gene: TRBD1; abundance: -; j_gene: TRBJ1-4
CDR3nt: TGTGCCAGCAGTCCTAGGACTCTTGGAAACACCATATATTTT; CDR3aa: CASSPRTLGNTIYF; v_gene: TRBV27; d_gene: -; abundance: -; j_gene: TRBJ1-3
CDR3nt: TGTGCCTGGAGTTTGGGGGAGGATACGCAGTATTTT; CDR3aa: CAWSLGEDTQYF; v_gene: TRBV30; d_gene: -; abundance: -; j_gene: TRBJ2-3
CDR3nt: TGTGCCAGCAGCTCTCAGACAGCTAACACTGAAGCTTTCTTT; CDR3aa: CASSSQTANTEAFF; v_gene: TRBV11-2; d_gene: -; abundance: -; j_gene: TRBJ1-1
CDR3nt: TGTGCCAGCTCACCACCGGGCTTGGATACGCAGTATTTT; CDR3aa: CASSPPGLDTQYF; v_gene: TRBV18; d_gene: -; abundance: -; j_gene: TRBJ2-3
CDR3nt: TGTGCCAGCAGCTTAGTTACGGCGGGTGGAAACACCATATATTTT; CDR3aa: CASSLVTAGGNTIYF; v_gene: TRBV11-2; d_gene: -; abundance: -; j_gene: TRBJ1-3
CDR3nt: TGTGCCAGCAGCCTAAGTGGGAATGAGCAGTTCTTC; CDR3aa: CASSLSGNEQFF; v_gene: TRBV11-3; d_gene: -; abundance: -; j_gene: TRBJ2-1
CDR3nt: TGTGCCAGCAGCTTAGGGTCCGAGGATGAGCAGTTCTTC; CDR3aa: CASSLGSEDEQFF; v_gene: TRBV7-9; d_gene: -; abundance: -; j_gene: TRBJ2-1
CDR3nt: TGCGCCAGCAGCTTGATGGGTCCGAACACCGGGGAGCTGTTTTTT; CDR3aa: CASSLMGPNTGELFF; v_gene: TRBV5-1; d_gene: -; abundance: -; j_gene: TRBJ2-2
CDR3nt: TGTGCCAGCAGCGAGGGACAGCCCAGAGCCTATGGCTACACCTTC; CDR3aa: CASSEGQPRAYGYTF; v_gene: TRBV2; d_gene: TRBD1; abundance: -; j_gene: TRBJ1-2
CDR3nt: TGCGCCAGCAGCCAAGATTGGTCTTCGGGGCAGCCCCAGCATTTT; CDR3aa: CASSQDWSSGQPQHF; v_gene: TRBV4-3; d_gene: -; abundance: -; j_gene: TRBJ1-5
CDR3nt: TGTGCCAGCAGCGTAGATGGGACCTCTGGAAACACCATATATTTT; CDR3aa: CASSVDGTSGNTIYF; v_gene: TRBV9; d_gene: -; abundance: -; j_gene: TRBJ1-3
CDR3nt: TGCGCCAGCAGCTTGTACGCATCATCCAACACTGAAGCTTTCTTT; CDR3aa: CASSLYASSNTEAFF; v_gene: TRBV5-1; d_gene: -; abundance: -; j_gene: TRBJ1-1
CDR3nt: TGTGCCAGCAGCTCGCAGGGGTATGGTGAGCAGTTCTTC; CDR3aa: CASSSQGYGEQFF; v_gene: TRBV7-3; d_gene: -; abundance: -; j_gene: TRBJ2-1
CDR3nt: TGTGCCAGCAGCTTAACTAGGCAGTTGTCGCAAGCTTTCTTT; CDR3aa: CASSLTRQLSQAFF; v_gene: TRBV7-2; d_gene: -; abundance: -; j_gene: TRBJ1-1
CDR3nt: TGTGCCAGCAGCCCCGGACTAGCGGGGGCCCTCTATAGTGAGCAGTTCTTC; CDR3aa: CASSPGLAGALYSEQFF; v_gene: TRBV5-4; d_gene: TRBD2; abundance: -; j_gene: TRBJ2-1
CDR3nt: TGTGCCAGCAGCGAGACAGGGAACCCCGGGGCCAACGTCCTGACTTTC; CDR3aa: CASSETGNPGANVLTF; v_gene: TRBV11-2; d_gene: TRBD1; abundance: -; j_gene: TRBJ2-6
CDR3nt: TGCGCCAGCAGCCAAGAGGTCGGGTGGGTGGACGAGCAGTACTTC; CDR3aa: CASSQEVGWVDEQYF; v_gene: TRBV4-1; d_gene: -; abundance: -; j_gene: TRBJ2-7
CDR3nt: TGCGCCAGCAACCCCGGGACAGGCGGCTACGAGCAGTACTTC; CDR3aa: CASNPGTGGYEQYF; v_gene: TRBV5-1; d_gene: TRBD1; abundance: once; j_gene: TRBJ2-7
CDR3nt: TGTGCCAGCAGTCTACAGGGGAACACTGGAAACACCATATATTTT; CDR3aa: CASSLQGNTGNTIYF; v_gene: TRBV13; d_gene: TRBD1; abundance: -; j_gene: TRBJ1-3
CDR3nt: TGTGCCAGCAGTGATACTAGCGGGCGGTCCGGGGAGCTGTTTTTT; CDR3aa: CASSDTSGRSGELFF; v_gene: TRBV2; d_gene: TRBD2; abundance: -; j_gene: TRBJ2-2
CDR3nt: TGTGCCAGCACCTCCGGGGGGGTTTCCACTGAAGCTTTCTTT; CDR3aa: CASTSGGVSTEAFF; v_gene: TRBV28; d_gene: -; abundance: -; j_gene: TRBJ1-1
CDR3nt: TGCGCCAGCAGTTCCGGACTAGCGGGGACTGATGAGCAGTTCTTC; CDR3aa: CASSSGLAGTDEQFF; v_gene: TRBV5-1; d_gene: TRBD2; abundance: -; j_gene: TRBJ2-1